Sequencing of this TCR beta chain was carried out in a study of blood T cell repertoires in COVID-19. The CDR3 covers 13 residues. CDR1 and CDR2 from the germline V gene are LGHDT and YNNKEL (reference sequence). Germline trimming cut 1 base from V and 9 bases from J; bases unmatched to any gene: 4. The method was immunoSEQ multiplex PCR; TCRdb's version includes in-frame clones alone and lacks a portion of them. The data contain about 150,000 clones, over 70% of them singletons. The TCR sequence derives from a man at least 80 years old with acute or convalescent COVID-19. The chain is built from TRBV3-1 (or the pseudogene TRBV3-2) and TRBJ2-3; 7 bases are shared with TRBD2. Source material: peripheral blood. CDR3 sequence (DNA): TGTGCCAGCAGCCAAGTCCGGGACTACACGCAGTATTTT. Translating gives CASSQVRDYTQYF.